This T cell receptor beta chain stems from a study of CD8 T cells in ankylosing spondylitis. Study observations and caveats: There was a TCR beta motif, made of several highly homologous variants, that appeared characteristic of ankylosing spondylitis blood.

There are a few counts of this clonotype. No antigen is known for it. From the 5' RACE reads, TCRdb called clonotypes with MiXCR, one entry per CDR3 protein. The sample shows over 150,000 distinct CDR3 sequences, about 13% of them seen only once. After removal of 5 bases from V and 7 bases from J, the junction contained 13 bases not matched to a gene. The CDR3 spans 14 residues. Germline CDR1 is DFQATT and CDR2 is SNEGSKA (reference sequence). Sequencing used blood, either unsorted or a sorted T cell fraction (not recorded which). The rearrangement joins TRBV20-1 to TRBJ2-7; 8 bases fit TRBD1. The receptor was isolated from a male donor with ankylosing spondylitis or in good health (not recorded which). CDR3 sequence reads: CSARPGQVLGEQYF. The CDR3, as DNA: TGCAGTGCTCGTCCGGGACAGGTGTTGGGTGAGCAGTACTTC.